Listed here are 29 T cell receptor beta chains from one sample, sequenced in a study of T cell responses to AZD1222 COVID-19 vaccine. Assay used: immunoSEQ multiplex PCR; TCRdb lists only in-frame clones, some missing. The sample lists 180,000 or so clones; around 92% were seen once. The specimen comprised peripheral blood, sampled 28 days after the second AZD1222 dose. These receptors came from an adult who received the AZD1222 COVID-19 vaccine.

The chain joins TRBV6-6 to TRBJ2-1; 7 nucleotides agree with TRBD1. This CDR3 spans 15 amino acids. Trimming cost V 6 bases and J 8 bases; bases outside gene matches: 13. Germline V lookup: CDR1 MNHNY, CDR2 SVGAGI (reference sequence). CDR3 sequence (DNA): TGTGCCAGCAGCCGCTTGACAGGGTCCGGCGATGAGCAGTTCTTC. Its translation is CASSRLTGSGDEQFF.

This clone appeared a single time. The J gene is TRBJ1-1, the V gene TRBV10-3; D is uncertain. Germline values: CDR1 ENHRY, CDR2 SYGVKD. This CDR3 comprises 14 residues. V lost 0 bases and J 5 bases, leaving 10 bases between the germline ends. The CDR3 sequence is CAISESMSRTEAFF. Here the CDR3 DNA reads TGTGCCATCAGTGAGTCGATGTCAAGAACTGAAGCTTTCTTT.

The chain carries TRBV12-3 or TRBV12-4 and TRBJ2-2; 9 bases align to TRBD1. Trimming removed 6 bases from V and 7 bases from J; junction bases left unmatched: 3. The CDR3 consists of 13 residues. The CDR3 region has the DNA TGTGCCAGCAGCTTGACAGGGGGCGGGGAGCTGTTTTTT. Protein product: CASSLTGGGELFF.

CDR3 residues: CSAPGRGEQYF. The DNA for the CDR3 is TGCAGTGCCCCCGGGCGGGGCGAGCAGTACTTC. This chain joins TRBV20-1 and TRBJ2-7, with D perhaps TRBD2 (6 bases). Per germline, CDR1 DFQATT and CDR2 SNEGSKA (reference sequence). The CDR3 length is 11 residues. V lost 6 bases and J lost 6, with 12 bases in between.

The chain employs TRBV14 and TRBJ1-3, with no clear D. Germline CDR1 is SGHDN and CDR2 is FVKESK. The CDR3 is 12 residues long. V lost 1 base to trimming and J lost 10 bases, with 8 bases between them. The CDR3 nucleotides read TGTGCCAGCAGCCAAGGTCTTGCAACCATATATTTT. Protein sequence: CASSQGLATIYF.

The rearrangement joins TRBV29-1 to TRBJ2-3, with a possible D match to TRBD1 (6 bases). The germline V and J ends were trimmed by 2 bases and 4 bases, with 10 bases remaining between them. The CDR3 is 13 residues long. The V gene's germline CDR1 is SQVTM and CDR2 ANQGSEA. CDR3 in amino acids: CSVERGSPDTQYF. CDR3 DNA: TGCAGCGTTGAAAGGGGGAGTCCAGATACGCAGTATTTT.

This chain uses TRBV5-1 with TRBJ2-5; TRBD2 matches at 9 bases. This CDR3 is 16 amino acids long. The germline V gene has CDR1 SGHRS and CDR2 YFSETQ. J was trimmed by 5 bases and V by 0 bases; bases with no gene match: 8. The CDR3, as DNA: TGCGCCAGCAGCTTGGCTTTGCGGGGGGGCGTGGAGACCCAGTACTTC. Translating it yields CASSLALRGGVETQYF.

The rearrangement joins TRBV27 to TRBJ2-7; TRBD1 matches 9 bases. With V trimmed by 9 bases and J by 8 bases, 11 bases remained unmatched. The CDR3 totals 13 residues. Germline CDR1 reads MNHEY; CDR2 reads SMNVEV (reference sequence). CDR3 loop: CASRGGQGGKQYF. The CDR3 region has the DNA TGTGCCAGTCGAGGGGGACAGGGTGGAAAGCAGTACTTC.

This clone came up once. The chain links TRBV7-9 to TRBJ1-5; 10 nucleotides align to TRBD1. Losses at the gene ends were 6 bases for V and 1 base for J; bases not matched to a gene: 3. This CDR3 contains 15 residues. Per the germline V gene, CDR1 is SEHNR and CDR2 is FQNEAQ (reference sequence). CDR3 bases: TGTGCCAGCAGTTTGACAGGGGGCAGCAATCAGCCCCAGCATTTT. This codes for CASSLTGGSNQPQHF.

The V call is TRBV15, the J call TRBJ2-7; D remains ambiguous. Trimming took 5 bases from V and 0 from J, leaving 8 bases between them. Looked up from germline, CDR1 is LNHNV and CDR2 is YYDKDF (reference sequence). The CDR3 is 13 residues long. The CDR3 loop is CATSGNSSYEQYF. CDR3 coding DNA: TGTGCCACCAGCGGAAATAGCTCCTACGAGCAGTACTTC.

The J gene is TRBJ2-3, the V gene TRBV5-1; TRBD1 agrees at 11 bases. With 6 bases clipped from V and 3 bases from J, the junction kept 3 bases outside the gene matches. The CDR3 sequence is 14 residues long. Germline lookup yields CDR1 SGHRS and CDR2 YFSETQ. CDR3 bases: TGCGCCAGCACACGGGACAGGGGGACAGATACGCAGTATTTT. Translated, it gives CASTRDRGTDTQYF. Using reference TRBV5-1 and TRBJ2-3 for the parts outside the CDR3, the full variable domain is KAGVTQTPRYLIKTRGQQVTLSCSPISGHRSVSWYQQTPGQGLQFLFEYFSETQRNKGNFPGRFSGRQFSNSRSEMNVSTLELGDSALYLCASTRDRGTDTQYFGPGTRLTVL.

The rearrangement links TRBV28 to TRBJ2-5, with TRBD2 identical over 7 bases. V dropped 8 bases and J dropped 7; count of bases not matched to a gene: 13. The CDR3 is 14 residues long. CDR1 MDHEN and CDR2 SYDVKM come from the germline V gene. This chain's CDR3 is CASGSPGGRGTQYF. The CDR3 bases are TGTGCCAGCGGATCCCCGGGGGGACGTGGGACCCAGTACTTC.

The chain recombines TRBV6-5 with TRBJ1-5; D is perhaps TRBD1 (5 bases). This CDR3 has 14 residues. V gave up 6 bases and J gave up 7 bases, with 16 bases separating them. The V gene's germline CDR1 is MNHEY and CDR2 SVGAGI. The CDR3 region is CASRVRVGAQPQHF. The CDR3 DNA reads TGTGCCAGCAGGGTCAGGGTGGGCGCGCAGCCCCAGCATTTT.

This rearrangement joins TRBV4-2 to TRBJ1-2, with TRBD1 matching over 10 bases. V was clipped by 4 bases and J by 1 base; unmatched bases: 6. In germline, CDR1 is LGHNA, CDR2 YNFKEQ. This CDR3 has 16 amino acids. The CDR3: CASSLGDRGNNYGYTF. In nucleotides, the CDR3 is TGTGCCAGCAGCCTGGGGGACAGGGGCAATAACTATGGCTACACCTTC.

This clone was counted between two and nine times. The gene calls are TRBV7-3 and TRBJ2-4; possible D gene TRBD2, 6 bases. Between the trimmed V and J ends, which lost 2 bases and 7 bases, there was a span of 9 bases. This CDR3 spans 13 amino acids. Germline V lookup: CDR1 SGHTA, CDR2 FQGTGA. The CDR3 DNA follows: TGTGCCAGCAGCTTAGGCGGAGGGAACATTCAGTACTTC. This encodes CASSLGGGNIQYF. Drawing the rest from reference TRBV7-3 and TRBJ2-4, the complete variable domain is GAGVSQTPSNKVTEKGKYVELRCDPISGHTALYWYRQSLGQGPEFLIYFQGTGAADDSGLPNDRFFAVRPEGSVSTLKIQRTERGDSAVYLCASSLGGGNIQYFGAGTRLSVL.

This chain uses TRBV7-8 with TRBJ1-1; tentatively, D is TRBD1 (5 bases). There are 13 residues in the CDR3. Trimming pared 10 bases from V and 4 bases from J, leaving 16 bases between. Per the germline V gene, CDR1 is SGHVS and CDR2 is FQNEAQ. DNA for the CDR3: TGTGCCATCACCGAAGGGGTCGGCACTGAAGCTTTCTTT. Its translation is CAITEGVGTEAFF.

There are many counts of this clone. V is TRBV27 and J is TRBJ2-7, with a tentative D call TRBD1 (6 bases). Germline V gene sequence: CDR1 MNHEY, CDR2 SMNVEV (reference sequence). Trimming stripped 3 bases from V and 3 bases from J, with 18 bases between. This CDR3 is 16 amino acids long. CDR3 nucleotides: TGTGCCAGCAGTTTCTCCAGGGGCCCCCTTCTCTACGAGCAGTACTTC. This translates into CASSFSRGPLLYEQYF.

The CDR3 protein is CASSWVAPWEEVETQYF. The CDR3 DNA follows: TGTGCCAGCAGTTGGGTAGCTCCGTGGGAGGAGGTAGAGACCCAGTACTTC. The chain is built from TRBV28 and TRBJ2-5, with D possibly being TRBD2 (6 bases). Germline V gene sequence: CDR1 MDHEN, CDR2 SYDVKM. Trimming removed 4 bases from V and 4 bases from J, with 22 bases in between. The CDR3 covers 17 residues.

The genes are TRBV18 and TRBJ1-1; D is possibly TRBD1 (6 bases). The CDR3 is 12 amino acids. Germline CDR1 and CDR2: KGHSH and LQKENI. The V gene lost 1 base and the J gene lost 11 bases, with 11 bases spanning the gap. CDR3: CASSPLRTVAFF. For the CDR3, the DNA is TGTGCCAGCTCACCACTGAGGACAGTTGCTTTCTTT.

The table lists this clone with a few counts. The chain carries TRBV2 and TRBJ1-6, with 7 bases aligning to TRBD1. V trimming: 6 bases; J trimming: 0 bases; junction bases outside the gene matches: 11. Looked up from germline, CDR1 is SNHLY and CDR2 is FYNNEI. The CDR3 sequence is 18 residues long. CDR3 nucleotide sequence: TGTGCCAGCAGCTTACGGGACAGTTCACTCTCCTATAATTCACCCCTCCACTTT. Protein sequence: CASSLRDSSLSYNSPLHF.

The chain joins TRBV18 to TRBJ1-1; D unresolved. The CDR3 has 13 residues. V lost 3 bases, J lost 4 bases, and 9 bases lay in between. Germline CDR1 and CDR2: KGHSH and LQKENI. CDR3 residues: CASSPIAATEAFF. CDR3 DNA: TGTGCCAGCTCACCGATTGCAGCCACTGAAGCTTTCTTT.

This clone was seen just once. The rearrangement joins TRBV19 to TRBJ2-1; either TRBD1 or TRBD2 may supply D (6 bases each). The germline CDR1 and CDR2 sequences are LNHDA and SQIVND (reference sequence). V lost 4 bases, J lost 5 bases, and 15 bases lay in between. The CDR3 runs to 15 residues. The CDR3 coding sequence is TGTGCCAGTAGTACAGGGAGAGGGGGGAACAATGAGCAGTTCTTC. Translating gives CASSTGRGGNNEQFF.

V gene TRBV19 combines with J gene TRBJ1-2; possible D gene TRBD1, 5 bases. CDR1 and CDR2 from the germline V gene are LNHDA and SQIVND (reference sequence). This CDR3 has 13 amino acids. The V gene lost 5 bases and the J gene lost 7 bases, with 14 bases spanning the gap. For the CDR3, the DNA is TGTGCCAGTAGTCCCGGGACCGCTACTGGCTACACCTTC. It specifies CASSPGTATGYTF.

The chain couples TRBV30 to TRBJ1-2; tentatively, D is TRBD1 (6 bases). This CDR3 is built from 15 residues. The ends were cut back, 7 bases at V and 1 base at J, with 19 bases in the middle. Germline V CDR1 and CDR2: GTSNPN, SVGIG (reference sequence). In DNA, the CDR3 is TGTGCCTCACAAAAACGGGGGGCTTTTAACTATGGCTACACCTTC. As protein: CASQKRGAFNYGYTF.

The chain carries TRBV29-1 and TRBJ1-6, with D hard to call. Trimming cost V 0 bases and J 14 bases, with 14 bases left between them. Germline V lookup: CDR1 SQVTM, CDR2 ANQGSEA. The CDR3 totals 13 residues. CDR3 amino acids: CSVEDSGRRALHF. The CDR3 DNA reads TGCAGCGTTGAAGATTCAGGCAGGCGAGCCCTCCACTTT.

The V call is TRBV21-1, the J call TRBJ1-3; TRBD1, the table's D call, was not compared with the DNA. TRBV21-1 represents a pseudogene. The CDR3 is 14 amino acids. The CDR3 loop is CASSKVQGGNTIYF. CDR3 in DNA: TGTGCCAGCAGCAAAGTCCAGGGAGGAAACACCATATATTTT.

The chain combines TRBV10-3 with TRBJ2-2; D unclear. Germline CDR1 is ENHRY and CDR2 is SYGVKD. The CDR3 spans 16 residues. V was cut by 4 bases and J by 2 bases, with 14 bases left in between. The CDR3: CAISGGGPSNTGELFF. CDR3 in DNA: TGTGCCATCAGTGGGGGTGGGCCCTCCAACACCGGGGAGCTGTTTTTT.

V usage is TRBV19 and J usage is TRBJ1-1; D remains unclear. CDR3 size: 13 residues. Trimming removed 0 bases at V and 11 bases at J, with 13 bases between. CDR1 LNHDA and CDR2 SQIVND come from the germline V gene (reference sequence). DNA of the CDR3: TGTGCCAGTAGTATAGATGTCATGGGCATGGCTTTCTTT. Amino acids: CASSIDVMGMAFF.

This chain joins TRBV15 and TRBJ2-7; D possibly matches TRBD1 or TRBD2 (5 bases each). This CDR3 region has 16 residues. The germline CDR1 and CDR2 sequences are LNHNV and YYDKDF (reference sequence). Trimming pared 0 bases from V and 0 bases from J, leaving 12 bases between. The CDR3 protein is CATSRDEGLTSYEQYF. In DNA form, the CDR3 reads TGTGCCACCAGCAGAGACGAGGGGCTAACCTCCTACGAGCAGTACTTC.